This TCR beta chain was recorded in a study of sequential checkpoint blockade in melanoma. Germline CDR1 is SGDLS and CDR2 is YYNGEE. There are 15 residues in the CDR3. Between the trimmed V and J ends, which lost 0 bases and 4 bases, there was a span of 13 bases. The sample's treatment: randomized to nivolumab then ipilimumab (arm A) or the reverse (arm B). Live CD3+CD8+ CD19− CD56− cells were sorted from PBMCs. Only in-frame clones appear in the TCRdb table, and some are missing; sequencing was by immunoSEQ multiplex PCR. The data hold about 18,000 clones, with 70% to 75% observed a single time. This specimen was CD8+ T cells sorted from blood (inferred from file names), taken from a patient given nivolumab and ipilimumab in sequence. This TCR was recovered from a human donor with melanoma. This chain joins TRBV9 and TRBJ1-1; perhaps TRBD1 as D (6 bases). The CDR3 coding sequence is TGTGCCAGCAGCGTAGATGTGGGGGCGGGCACTGAAGCTTTCTTT. It translates to CASSVDVGAGTEAFF.